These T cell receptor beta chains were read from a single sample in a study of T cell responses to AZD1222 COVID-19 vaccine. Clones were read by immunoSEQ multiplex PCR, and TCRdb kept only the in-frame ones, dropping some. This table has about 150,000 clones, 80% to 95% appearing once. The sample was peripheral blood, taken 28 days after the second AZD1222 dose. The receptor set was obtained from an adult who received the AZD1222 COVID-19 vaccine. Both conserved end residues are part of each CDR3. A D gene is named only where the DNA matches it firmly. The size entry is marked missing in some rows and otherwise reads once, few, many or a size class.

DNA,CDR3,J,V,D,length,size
TGTGCCAGCAGCTTGCACGGGACTAGCGGGACGGATACGCAGTATTTT,CASSLHGTSGTDTQYF,TRBJ2-3,TRBV7-9,TRBD2,16,-
TGTGCCAGCTCTTTAGGCGGGCGATCCTACAATGAGCAGTTCTTC,CASSLGGRSYNEQFF,TRBJ2-1,TRBV6-5,-,15,-
TGTGCCAGCAGCGTAGGACAGGGGGTGAACACCGGGGAGCTGTTTTTT,CASSVGQGVNTGELFF,TRBJ2-2,TRBV9,TRBD1,16,-
TGTGCCACCAGCCAGGGTTTGAACACTGAAGCTTTCTTT,CATSQGLNTEAFF,TRBJ1-1,TRBV24-1,-,13,-
TGTGCCAGCAGCTACAGGTTCGTGGAGCAGTTCTTC,CASSYRFVEQFF,TRBJ2-1,TRBV12-3/TRBV12-4,-,12,-
TGTGCCAGCAGCCAAGATGGTGCAGTAAACATTCAGTACTTC,CASSQDGAVNIQYF,TRBJ2-4,TRBV4-2,-,14,-
TGTGCCAGCAGCTTGGACGGGGACTGGGAGTACTTC,CASSLDGDWEYF,TRBJ2-7,TRBV5-4,-,12,-
TGCGCCAGCAGCTTGCTCGGGGATGGCTCCTACGAGCAGTACTTC,CASSLLGDGSYEQYF,TRBJ2-7,TRBV5-1,-,15,-
TGTGCCTGGAGTGCCGCCCGGCGGCGGCGCTCCTACAATGAGCAGTTCTTC,CAWSAARRRRSYNEQFF,TRBJ2-1,TRBV30,-,17,-
TGTGCCAGCAGCACCGACGTCACAGATACGCAGTATTTT,CASSTDVTDTQYF,TRBJ2-3,TRBV9,-,13,-
TGTGCCAGCAGCCAAGGGGGACAATCCTACGAGCAGTACTTC,CASSQGGQSYEQYF,TRBJ2-7,TRBV4-2,-,14,-
TGTGCCAGCAGCCGTGAAGACTCCTACGAGCAGTACTTC,CASSREDSYEQYF,TRBJ2-7,TRBV3-1/TRBV3-2,-,13,-
TGTGCCAGCAGTTACTCGAGAGGACTGGGGGAAGAGACCCAGTACTTC,CASSYSRGLGEETQYF,TRBJ2-5,TRBV6-6,-,16,once
TGTGCCAGCAGCCTCACGGACGGCTCTGGAAACACCATATATTTT,CASSLTDGSGNTIYF,TRBJ1-3,TRBV7-6,-,15,-
TGTGCCACCAGCAGAGGGACAGCCAATCTTCTCAATGAAAAACTGTTTTTT,CATSRGTANLLNEKLFF,TRBJ1-4,TRBV15,-,17,-
TGCAGCGGCGTGGAGAGGACACCGAACACTGAAGCTTTCTTT,CSGVERTPNTEAFF,TRBJ1-1,TRBV29-1,-,14,-
TGCGCCTCCCGGGACACTGCTTCACCCCTCCACTTT,CASRDTASPLHF,TRBJ1-6,TRBV5-1,-,12,-
TGTGCCAGCAGTTACAGGGGCAGGGGAACAGATACGCAGTATTTT,CASSYRGRGTDTQYF,TRBJ2-3,TRBV27,TRBD1,15,-
TGTGCCAGCAGCACCATGAGTGACCAGCCCCAGCATTTT,CASSTMSDQPQHF,TRBJ1-5,TRBV6-5,-,13,-
TGTGCCAGCACCCCCGGACACCACTCCTACGAGCAGTACTTC,CASTPGHHSYEQYF,TRBJ2-7,TRBV9,-,14,-
TGCGCCAGCAGCTCTCGGGTAGCGGGAGATCGGGAGACCCAGTACTTC,CASSSRVAGDRETQYF,TRBJ2-5,TRBV5-1,TRBD2,16,-
TGTGCCAGCAGCCCCACGACAGGCCCCAGCTATGGCTACACCTTC,CASSPTTGPSYGYTF,TRBJ1-2,TRBV6-5,-,15,-
TGTGCCAGCAGTTCCTTCACACCGGGACAGCGGAAAGATCAGCCCCAGCATTTT,CASSSFTPGQRKDQPQHF,TRBJ1-5,TRBV27,TRBD1,18,-
TGTGCCAGCAGTTACTTGGCAGGGAATCAGCCCCAGCATTTT,CASSYLAGNQPQHF,TRBJ1-5,TRBV6-5,-,14,-
TGTGCCAGTAGTATATGGGCCAGGGGTTACAACACCGGGGAGCTGTTTTTT,CASSIWARGYNTGELFF,TRBJ2-2,TRBV19,-,17,-
TGCAGTGCTGGACTAGAATATGAGCAGTTCTTC,CSAGLEYEQFF,TRBJ2-1,TRBV20-1,TRBD2,11,once
TGTGCCAGCAGCGTAGTTGTCGCGAGTGGCTACACCTTC,CASSVVVASGYTF,TRBJ1-2,TRBV9,-,13,once
TGTGCCAGCATGGGGGGCCCTATTGGCTACACCTTC,CASMGGPIGYTF,TRBJ1-2,TRBV28,-,12,-
TGTGCCAGCAGCTTAGGGGCTAGCGGACGAGGGAATACGCAGTATTTT,CASSLGASGRGNTQYF,TRBJ2-3,TRBV5-4,TRBD2,16,-
TGCGCCAGCAGTGTTCTAGCGGGAAGCACAGATACGCAGTATTTT,CASSVLAGSTDTQYF,TRBJ2-3,TRBV10-1,TRBD2,15,-
TGCGCCAGCAGCCAGCGGCTGGGACAGGGCGGTTCGAGGGCCAACGTCCTGACTTTC,CASSQRLGQGGSRANVLTF,TRBJ2-6,TRBV4-1,TRBD1,19,once
TGTGCCAGCAGTGCTACGGGCAGCCACGAGCAGTACTTC,CASSATGSHEQYF,TRBJ2-7,TRBV6-4,-,13,-
TGTGCCAGCAGCCAGGTCTATGACAGGGGGGATGAGCAGTACTTC,CASSQVYDRGDEQYF,TRBJ2-7,TRBV3-1/TRBV3-2,TRBD1,15,-
TGTGCCAGCAGCCAAGATTTGGGGGTGCCCACTGAAGCTTTCTTT,CASSQDLGVPTEAFF,TRBJ1-1,TRBV4-2,-,15,-
TGTGCCAGCTCACCACCGGGACAGGGGGATGGCTACACCTTC,CASSPPGQGDGYTF,TRBJ1-2,TRBV18,TRBD1,14,-
TGCGCCAGCAGCAGGGCCCGAACTAGCACAGATACGCAGTATTTT,CASSRARTSTDTQYF,TRBJ2-3,TRBV5-1,-,15,-
TGTGCCAGCAGCTTAAGGGACTATCATGTGTCGGCCTACGAGCAGTACTTC,CASSLRDYHVSAYEQYF,TRBJ2-7,TRBV7-9,TRBD2,17,-
TGTGCCAGTAGGCGGGACACAGAAAAGTCCACTGAAGCTTTCTTT,CASRRDTEKSTEAFF,TRBJ1-1,TRBV19,-,15,-
TGTGCCAGCAGCCAATATCAGGGCGGGCTCACAGATACGCAGTATTTT,CASSQYQGGLTDTQYF,TRBJ2-3,TRBV3-1/TRBV3-2,-,16,-
TGCAAATTACGAGGGGCCAAGCTTATTAATGAAAAACTGTTTTTT,CKLRGAKLINEKLFF,TRBJ1-4,TRBV29-1,-,15,-
TGTGCCAGCAGTTACTCGATCGACAGAAACACTGAAGCTTTCTTT,CASSYSIDRNTEAFF,TRBJ1-1,TRBV6-5,-,15,once
TGCGCCAGCAGCCAAGATGGCGGTTTCGGGGAGCTGTTTTTT,CASSQDGGFGELFF,TRBJ2-2,TRBV4-1,-,14,-
TGTGCCAGCAGCTACGGGGGGCGGGTGAACACTGAAGCTTTCTTT,CASSYGGRVNTEAFF,TRBJ1-1,TRBV27,-,15,-
TGTGCCAGCAGCGAGGGGGCGAGTGGCAATCAGCCCCAGCATTTT,CASSEGASGNQPQHF,TRBJ1-5,TRBV7-9,TRBD1,15,-